This T cell receptor beta chain was documented in a study of T cell responses to AZD1222 COVID-19 vaccine. The wider study: The analysis combined second doses at about 4 or about 12 weeks.

Of note for this clone: What it recognizes is unknown.

The assay was immunoSEQ multiplex PCR, and TCRdb's table has in-frame clones only and misses some. The sample records approximately 190,000 clones, 92% being singletons. Trimming stripped 10 bases from V and 3 bases from J, with 28 bases between. The CDR3 is made up of 18 amino acids. The germline V gene encodes CDR1 LNHDA and CDR2 SQIVND (reference sequence). Whole-study findings and limits: Seropositive AZD1222 recipients at baseline numbered only five or six. Clonal diversity may have been underestimated in mostly white British donors. The study found vaccine-associated CD4 TCRs spanning spike, dominant at 160-218 and 743-854.

The TCR sequence derives from an adult in good health. This chain joins TRBV19 and TRBJ2-4; D is undetermined. The sample in question was peripheral blood, obtained on day 0 of AZD1222 vaccination. CDR3 nucleotides: TGTGCCACTTCCCCTATCCTCTCCGGTACGATAGACAAAAACATTCAGTACTTC. Its translation: CATSPILSGTIDKNIQYF.